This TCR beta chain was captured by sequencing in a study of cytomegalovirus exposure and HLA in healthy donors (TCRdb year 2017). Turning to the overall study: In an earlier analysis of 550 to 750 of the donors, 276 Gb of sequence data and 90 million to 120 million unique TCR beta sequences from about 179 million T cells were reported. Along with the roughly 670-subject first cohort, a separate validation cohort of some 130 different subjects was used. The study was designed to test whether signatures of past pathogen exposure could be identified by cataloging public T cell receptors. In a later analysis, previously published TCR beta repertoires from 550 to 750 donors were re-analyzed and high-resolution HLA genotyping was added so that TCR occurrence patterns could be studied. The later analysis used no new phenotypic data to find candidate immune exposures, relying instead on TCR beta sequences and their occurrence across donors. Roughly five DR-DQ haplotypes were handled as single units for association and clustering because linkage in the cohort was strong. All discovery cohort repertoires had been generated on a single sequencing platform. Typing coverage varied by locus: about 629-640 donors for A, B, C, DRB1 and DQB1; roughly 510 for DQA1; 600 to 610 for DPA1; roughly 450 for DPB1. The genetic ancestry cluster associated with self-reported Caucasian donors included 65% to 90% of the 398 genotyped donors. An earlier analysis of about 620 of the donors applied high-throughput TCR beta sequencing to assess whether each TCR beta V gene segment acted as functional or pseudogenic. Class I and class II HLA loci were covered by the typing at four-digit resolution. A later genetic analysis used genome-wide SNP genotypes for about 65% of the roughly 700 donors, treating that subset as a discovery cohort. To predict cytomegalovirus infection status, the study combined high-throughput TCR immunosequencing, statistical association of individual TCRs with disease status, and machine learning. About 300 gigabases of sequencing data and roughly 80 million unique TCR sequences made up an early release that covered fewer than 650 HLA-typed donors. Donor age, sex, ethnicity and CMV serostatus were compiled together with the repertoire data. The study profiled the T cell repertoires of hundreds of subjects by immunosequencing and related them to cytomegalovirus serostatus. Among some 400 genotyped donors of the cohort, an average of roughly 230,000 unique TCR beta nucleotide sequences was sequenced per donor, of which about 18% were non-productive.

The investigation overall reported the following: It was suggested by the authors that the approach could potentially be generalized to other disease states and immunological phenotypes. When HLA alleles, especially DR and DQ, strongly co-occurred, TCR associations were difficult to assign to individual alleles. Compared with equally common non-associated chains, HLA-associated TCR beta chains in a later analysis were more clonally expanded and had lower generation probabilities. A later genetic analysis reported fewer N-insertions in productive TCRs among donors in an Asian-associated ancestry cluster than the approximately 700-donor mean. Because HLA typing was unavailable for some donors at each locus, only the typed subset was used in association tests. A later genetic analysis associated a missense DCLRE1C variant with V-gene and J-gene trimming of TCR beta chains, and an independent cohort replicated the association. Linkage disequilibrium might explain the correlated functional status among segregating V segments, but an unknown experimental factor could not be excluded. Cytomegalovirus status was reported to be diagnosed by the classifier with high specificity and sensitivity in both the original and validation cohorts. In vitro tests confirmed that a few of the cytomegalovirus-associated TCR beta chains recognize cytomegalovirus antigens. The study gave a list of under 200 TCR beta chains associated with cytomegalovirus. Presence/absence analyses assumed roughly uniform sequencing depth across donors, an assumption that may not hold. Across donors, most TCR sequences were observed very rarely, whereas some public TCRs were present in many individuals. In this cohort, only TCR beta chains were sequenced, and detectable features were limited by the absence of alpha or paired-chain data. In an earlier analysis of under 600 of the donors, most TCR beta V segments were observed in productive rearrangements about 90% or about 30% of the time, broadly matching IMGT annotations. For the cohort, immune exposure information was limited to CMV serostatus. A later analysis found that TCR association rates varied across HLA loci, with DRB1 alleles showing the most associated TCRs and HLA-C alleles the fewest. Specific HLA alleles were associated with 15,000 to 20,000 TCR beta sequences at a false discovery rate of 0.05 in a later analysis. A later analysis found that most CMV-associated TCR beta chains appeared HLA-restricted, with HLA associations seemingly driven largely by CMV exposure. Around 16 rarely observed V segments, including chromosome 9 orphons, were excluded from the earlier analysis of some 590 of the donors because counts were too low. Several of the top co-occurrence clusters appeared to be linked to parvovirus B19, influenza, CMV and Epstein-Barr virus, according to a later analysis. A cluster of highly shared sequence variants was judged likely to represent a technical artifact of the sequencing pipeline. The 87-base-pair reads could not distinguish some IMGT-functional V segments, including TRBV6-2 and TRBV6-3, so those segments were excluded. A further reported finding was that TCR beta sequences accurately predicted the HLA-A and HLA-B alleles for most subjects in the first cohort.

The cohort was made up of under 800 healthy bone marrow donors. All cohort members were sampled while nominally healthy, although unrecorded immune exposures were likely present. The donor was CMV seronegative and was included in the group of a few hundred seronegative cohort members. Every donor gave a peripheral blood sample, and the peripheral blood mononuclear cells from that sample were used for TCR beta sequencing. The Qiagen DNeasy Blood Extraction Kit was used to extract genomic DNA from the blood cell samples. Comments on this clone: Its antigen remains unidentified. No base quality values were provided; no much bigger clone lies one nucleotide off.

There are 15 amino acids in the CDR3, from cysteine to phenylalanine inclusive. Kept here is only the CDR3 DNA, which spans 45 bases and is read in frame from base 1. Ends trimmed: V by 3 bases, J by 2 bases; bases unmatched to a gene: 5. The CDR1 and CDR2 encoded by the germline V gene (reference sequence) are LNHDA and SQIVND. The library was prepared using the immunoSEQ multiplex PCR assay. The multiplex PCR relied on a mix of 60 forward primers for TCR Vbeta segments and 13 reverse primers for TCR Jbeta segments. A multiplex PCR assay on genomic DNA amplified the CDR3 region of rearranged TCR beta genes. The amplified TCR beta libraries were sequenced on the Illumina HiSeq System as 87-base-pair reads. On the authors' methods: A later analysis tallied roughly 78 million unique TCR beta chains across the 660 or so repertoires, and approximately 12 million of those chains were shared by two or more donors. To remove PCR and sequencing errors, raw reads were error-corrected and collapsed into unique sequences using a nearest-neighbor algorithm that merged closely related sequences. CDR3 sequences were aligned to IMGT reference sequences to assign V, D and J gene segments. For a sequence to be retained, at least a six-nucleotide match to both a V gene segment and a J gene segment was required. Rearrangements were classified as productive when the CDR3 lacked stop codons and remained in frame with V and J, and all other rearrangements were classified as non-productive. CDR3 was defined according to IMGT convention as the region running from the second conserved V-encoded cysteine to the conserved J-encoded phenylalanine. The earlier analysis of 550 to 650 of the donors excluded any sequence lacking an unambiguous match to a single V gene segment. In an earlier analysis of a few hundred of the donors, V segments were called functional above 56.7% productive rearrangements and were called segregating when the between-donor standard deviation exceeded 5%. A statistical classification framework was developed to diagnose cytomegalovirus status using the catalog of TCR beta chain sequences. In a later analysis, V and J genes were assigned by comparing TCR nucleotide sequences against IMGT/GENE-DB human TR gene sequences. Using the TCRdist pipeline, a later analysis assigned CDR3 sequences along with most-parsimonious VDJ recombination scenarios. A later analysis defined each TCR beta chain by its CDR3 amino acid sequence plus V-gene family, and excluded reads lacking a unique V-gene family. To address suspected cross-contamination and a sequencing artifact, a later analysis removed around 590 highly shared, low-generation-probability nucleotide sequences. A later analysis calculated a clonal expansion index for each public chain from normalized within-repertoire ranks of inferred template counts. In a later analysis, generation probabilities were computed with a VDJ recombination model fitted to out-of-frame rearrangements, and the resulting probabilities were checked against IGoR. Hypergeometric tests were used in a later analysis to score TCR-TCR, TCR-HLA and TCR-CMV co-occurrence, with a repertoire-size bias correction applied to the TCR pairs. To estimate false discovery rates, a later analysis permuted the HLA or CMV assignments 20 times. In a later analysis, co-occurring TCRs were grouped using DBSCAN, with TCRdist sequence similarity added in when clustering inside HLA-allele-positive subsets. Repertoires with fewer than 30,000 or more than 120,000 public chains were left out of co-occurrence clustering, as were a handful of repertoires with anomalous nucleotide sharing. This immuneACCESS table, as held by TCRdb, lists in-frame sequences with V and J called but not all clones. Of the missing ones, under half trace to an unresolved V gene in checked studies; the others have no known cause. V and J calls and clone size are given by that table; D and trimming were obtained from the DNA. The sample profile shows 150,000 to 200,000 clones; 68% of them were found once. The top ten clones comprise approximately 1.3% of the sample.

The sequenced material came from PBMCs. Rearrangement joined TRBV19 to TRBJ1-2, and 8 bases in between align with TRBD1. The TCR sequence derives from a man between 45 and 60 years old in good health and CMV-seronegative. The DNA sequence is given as TGTGCCAGTAGTATTAGTGGACAGGGAAACTATGGCTACACCTTC. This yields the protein CASSISGQGNYGYTF.